This T cell receptor beta chain was recovered during a study of Graves' ophthalmopathy and Graves' hyperthyroidism. Study-level information: Peripheral blood was obtained at first diagnosis, ahead of any treatment.

RNA transcripts yielded amplified TCR beta CDR3 regions. HTBI primers were used in a first-round RT-PCR, which preceded a second-round multiplex PCR. MiXCR, applied by TCRdb to the multiplex PCR reads, yields one record per CDR3 protein. The table has just over 400,000 distinct CDR3 sequences, around 21% seen once; the top ten hold 2.5% to 3%. This clonotype has at least ten counts. What it recognizes is unknown. Trimming removed 9 bases from V and 6 bases from J; junction bases left unmatched: 13. Germline V gives CDR1 SGHRS, CDR2 YFSETQ. The CDR3 covers 14 residues. Findings of the study overall: Blood shared most expanded thyroid clonotypes above 0.001 frequency. Ophthalmopathy was separated from stable hyperthyroidism by a 13-signature model with roughly 91% sensitivity and 75% to 83% specificity.

The source of this sequence is a woman under 30 with stable Graves' hyperthyroidism. This chain uses TRBV5-1 with TRBJ2-7, with 9 nucleotides matching TRBD1. Sequenced: peripheral blood. CDR3 protein: CATNPGQGYGEQYF. The CDR3 DNA is TGCGCCACCAATCCGGGACAGGGCTACGGCGAGCAGTACTTC.